This T cell receptor beta chain was captured in a study of blood T cell repertoires in COVID-19. Study context: Donors in the United States, Italy and Spain gave samples during acute or convalescent COVID-19. Sources were T cells, B-cell-depleted T cells, or PBMCs; the material itself was cDNA or gDNA.

V shed 8 bases and J shed 1 base, with 7 bases lying between them. This CDR3 region has 12 residues. Original data processing: Using reference gene primer amplification, nucleated cell counts were estimated. Only in-frame clones appear in the TCRdb table, and some are missing; sequencing was by immunoSEQ multiplex PCR. The V and J calls and clone size are taken from that table; D and trimming were inferred from the DNA. This sample has about 42,000 clones; around 80% occur once, and the top ten carry around two fifths. As to this clone: Within the sample, other DNA sequences also encode this same CDR3.

J is TRBJ2-3 and V is TRBV12-3 or TRBV12-4; maybe TRBD2 (6 bases). Material for sequencing was peripheral blood. The TCR sequence derives from a human donor in a cohort sampled during active COVID-19. CDR3 in amino acids: CASGGGTDTQYF. DNA of the CDR3: TGTGCCAGCGGCGGGGGCACAGATACGCAGTATTTT.